The 4 T cell receptor beta chains in this list originate from one sample, sequenced in a study of shared clonotypes between healthy human individuals. Sequenced by immunoSEQ multiplex PCR; TCRdb stores in-frame clones only, minus some. Of about 460,000 clones listed, roughly three quarters are singletons. Sequences were obtained from PBMCs. The receptors stem from a woman aged 40 to 50 in good health. Some clones in this sample may be carry-over from other donors' samples.

Turning to this clone: A far larger clone is one nucleotide away, so this likely arose from a read error. The gene calls are TRBV30 and TRBJ1-2; 8 bases are a match to TRBD1. This CDR3 comprises 13 residues. CDR1 GTSNPN and CDR2 SVGIG come from the germline V gene (reference sequence). CDR3 region: CVWSADRVKGYTF. CDR3 DNA: TGTGTCTGGAGTGCGGACAGGGTAAAAGGCTACACCTTC.

This clone was counted a single time. A single base is all that separates this from a far larger clone, so a read error is likely. The chain joins TRBV7-2 to TRBJ2-5; 8 bases map to TRBD2. V lost 5 bases and J lost 4; bases outside the gene matches: 6. CDR3 length: 14 amino acids. Germline V gives CDR1 SGHTA, CDR2 FQGNSA. DNA of the CDR3: TGTGCCAGCAGCCCAGGACTAGCCGGAGAGACCCAGTACTTC. Translating it yields CASSPGLAGETQYF.

The rearrangement uses TRBV29-1 and TRBJ2-7; TRBD2 matches at 11 bases. The CDR3 has 17 residues. V was pared by 6 bases and J by 0 bases, with 13 bases of the junction left unmatched. Germline CDR1 is SQVTM and CDR2 is ANQGSEA. The CDR3 bases are TGCAGCGTCAGACAGGGCTGGACTAGCGGGTTCTCCTACGAGCAGTACTTC. Amino acids: CSVRQGWTSGFSYEQYF.

The chain combines TRBV29-1 with TRBJ2-7; 7 bases match TRBD1. Germline assignment: CDR1 SQVTM and CDR2 ANQGSEA. Losses at the gene ends were 4 bases for V and 7 bases for J; bases not matched to a gene: 4. The CDR3 consists of 11 residues. The CDR3 reads CSVAGQREQYF. The CDR3 DNA reads TGCAGCGTTGCGGGACAGAGGGAGCAGTACTTC.